The source of this T cell receptor beta chain is a study of blood T cells in healthy people across ages. Caucasian individuals from Russia who were healthy and aged 6 to 90 acted as donors. This clonotype was found a few times. The germline CDR1 and CDR2 sequences are LGHNA and YNFKEQ. V trimming: 3 bases; J trimming: 3 bases; junction bases outside the gene matches: 8. CDR3 length: 17 residues. Alongside a J-beta primer mix, a sample-barcoded 5' primer served in a second PCR lasting roughly 7 to 12 cycles. A template-switch adaptor containing 12 random nucleotides labeled each cDNA molecule. MiXCR, applied by TCRdb to the 5' RACE reads, yields one record per CDR3 protein. The table records over 1,200,000 distinct CDR3 sequences, roughly 60% of them present only once.

Sequenced material: blood. The chain recombines TRBV4-2 with TRBJ2-7, with TRBD2 matching over 13 bases. This TCR derives from a man aged 18 to 30 in good health. CDR3 DNA sequence: TGTGCCAGCAGCCACCTTCCCGGGACTAGCGGGAACTACGAGCAGTACTTC. Its translation is CASSHLPGTSGNYEQYF.